Shown below are 4 T cell receptor beta chains from a single sample sequenced in a study of T cells after yellow fever vaccination. TCRdb re-called the 5' RACE reads through MiXCR, storing one row per CDR3 protein. The sample has about 26,000 distinct CDR3 sequences; roughly 4.5% are singletons. The sample consisted of PBMCs, either bulk or a sorted T-cell subset (CD4+, CD8+, memory, or dextramer-sorted; not recorded which), taken on the day of the yellow fever booster vaccination. These receptors came from a young man who received the YFV17D yellow fever vaccine.

This clonotype was observed at least ten times. The V and J genes are TRBV6-5 and TRBJ1-3, with TRBD1 as a possible D gene (6 bases). Trimming removed 5 bases at V and 0 bases at J, with 14 bases between. CDR3 length: 16 residues. The germline CDR1 and CDR2 sequences are MNHEY and SVGAGI. CDR3 protein: CASSPGAGSSGNTIYF. CDR3 DNA sequence: TGTGCCAGCAGTCCAGGGGCGGGGAGCTCTGGAAACACCATATATTTT.

This clonotype was counted ten times or more. The chain has TRBV29-1 and TRBJ1-2, with unresolved D. Germline V gene data show CDR1 as SQVTM and CDR2 as ANQGSEA. With 4 bases removed from V and 4 bases from J, the gap between germline ends came to 10 bases. This CDR3 region has 12 residues. CDR3 coding DNA: TGCAGCGTTGGTTCCGATCTCTATGGCTACACCTTC. This gives the protein CSVGSDLYGYTF.

This clonotype came up a few times. The chain links TRBV20-1 to TRBJ2-5; no clear D gene. The CDR3 covers 9 residues. Germline lookup yields CDR1 DFQATT and CDR2 SNEGSKA (reference sequence). The CDR3, as DNA: TGCAGCGCCTGGGAGACCCAGTACTTC. Protein sequence: CSAWETQYF.

Regarding this clonotype: A read error is possible here, since a much larger clone lies one base away. The chain couples TRBV5-4 to TRBJ2-1, with 8 bases identical to TRBD2. After removal of 1 base from V and 4 bases from J, the junction contained 4 bases not matched to a gene. CDR1 is SGHNT and CDR2 is YYREEE in the germline V gene (reference sequence). This CDR3 is 15 amino acids long. CDR3 bases: TGTGCCAGCAGCTTGCCCCTAGCGGGTTACAATGAGCAGTTCTTC. It specifies CASSLPLAGYNEQFF.